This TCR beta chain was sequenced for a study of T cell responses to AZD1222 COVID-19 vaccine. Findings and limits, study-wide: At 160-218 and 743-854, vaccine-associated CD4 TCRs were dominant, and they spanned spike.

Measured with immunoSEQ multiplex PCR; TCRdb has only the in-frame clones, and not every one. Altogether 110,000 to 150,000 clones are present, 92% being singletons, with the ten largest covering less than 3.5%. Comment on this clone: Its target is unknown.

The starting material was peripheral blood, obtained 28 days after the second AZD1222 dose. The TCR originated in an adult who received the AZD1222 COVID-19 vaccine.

This chain's CDR3 is CASSLERVWGHYGYTF. CDR3 nucleotides: TGTGCCAGCAGCTTAGAGAGAGTGTGGGGGCACTATGGCTACACCTTC. The V and J genes are TRBV7-9 and TRBJ1-2; D might be TRBD1 (6 bases). Trimming removed 1 base from V and 3 bases from J, with 15 bases in between. This CDR3 spans 16 amino acids. CDR1 is SEHNR and CDR2 is FQNEAQ in the germline V gene (reference sequence).